This is a list of T cell receptor beta chains from one sample in a study of T cell changes during pregnancy in multiple sclerosis. Here immunoSEQ multiplex PCR was the method, and the copy in TCRdb shows in-frame clones only, minus some. There are some 37,000 clones in the sample; just over 85% occur only once, and 1.2% lies in the top ten. The sequencing here drew on CD4+ T cells from peripheral blood mononuclear cells, taken before pregnancy. The receptors derive from a female donor with multiple sclerosis, enrolled in a pregnancy study. Both conserved end residues are part of each CDR3. D genes are given only for firm matches. The listing skips clone size in some rows; elsewhere it reads once, few, many or a size class.

j_gene | d_gene | v_gene | abundance | CDR3aa | CDR3nt
TRBJ2-1 | TRBD2 | TRBV6-1 | few | CASTSGSGYEQFF | TGTGCCAGCACTAGCGGGAGTGGGTATGAGCAGTTCTTC
TRBJ1-5 | TRBD1 | TRBV28 | NA | CASSRDRDHHQPQHF | TGTGCCAGCAGTCGTGACAGGGACCATCATCAGCCCCAGCATTTT
TRBJ2-6 | TRBD1 | TRBV19 | NA | CASRGDRGRSGANVLTF | TGTGCCAGTAGAGGGGACAGGGGCCGCTCTGGGGCCAACGTCCTGACTTTC
TRBJ2-6 | TRBD1 | TRBV28 | NA | CASSHGQGSSGANVLTF | TGTGCCAGCAGCCACGGACAGGGGAGCTCTGGGGCCAACGTCCTGACTTTC
TRBJ1-1 | TRBD1 | TRBV19 | once | CASSIDRSGGVGYTEAFF | TGTGCCAGTAGTATAGATAGGTCAGGGGGTGTTGGTTACACTGAAGCTTTCTTT
TRBJ2-1 | NA | TRBV11-2 | NA | CASSVGGAWNEQFF | TGTGCCAGCTCGGTGGGGGGGGCATGGAATGAGCAGTTCTTC
TRBJ1-2 | NA | TRBV7-9 | NA | CASSARPQGLYGYTF | TGTGCCAGCAGCGCCCGCCCACAGGGTTTATATGGCTACACCTTC
TRBJ2-7 | TRBD2 | TRBV6-6 | NA | CASSQGTSGSYEQYF | TGTGCCAGCAGTCAAGGGACTAGCGGATCCTACGAGCAGTACTTC
TRBJ2-1 | NA | TRBV11-2 | NA | CASSLALESGNEQFF | TGTGCCAGCAGCTTAGCTCTGGAATCAGGCAATGAGCAGTTCTTC
TRBJ2-3 | TRBD2 | TRBV5-1 | NA | CASYSGESTDTQYF | TGCGCCAGCTACAGCGGGGAAAGCACAGATACGCAGTATTTT
TRBJ1-2 | NA | TRBV2 | NA | CASSSESGTSYTF | TGTGCCAGCTCGTCCGAGAGCGGGACATCTTACACCTTC
TRBJ1-1 | NA | TRBV4-1 | NA | CASSLTQGLSEAFF | TGCGCCAGCAGCCTTACACAGGGATTATCTGAAGCTTTCTTT